This T cell receptor beta chain was retrieved from a study of shared clonotypes between healthy human individuals. Study information: CD4 naive and CD4 memory each took three plates per donor, while CD8 naive took two and CD8 memory one.

Subsets obtained from CD4+ cells comprised CD45RA+ naive and CD45RA-negative memory cells. The study ran the assay at deep level. Assay: immunoSEQ multiplex PCR; the TCRdb copy retains only in-frame clones and omits some. The sample yields about 1.5 million clones, roughly 96% seen once. This TCR was sampled from a young man in good health. The sample taken for sequencing was naive CD4+ T cells sorted from blood. Subset described: CD45RA+ positively selected.

CDR3 bases: TGTGCCAGCAAAACGGACAGGGGGCCCTACAATGAGCAGTTCTTC. Its translation: CASKTDRGPYNEQFF. The chain employs TRBV5-4 and TRBJ2-1; 11 bases agree with TRBD1. In germline, CDR1 is SGHNT, CDR2 YYREEE (reference sequence). The CDR3 is made up of 15 amino acids. The J segment lost 2 bases and the V segment lost 6 bases, leaving 4 bases of the junction unmatched.